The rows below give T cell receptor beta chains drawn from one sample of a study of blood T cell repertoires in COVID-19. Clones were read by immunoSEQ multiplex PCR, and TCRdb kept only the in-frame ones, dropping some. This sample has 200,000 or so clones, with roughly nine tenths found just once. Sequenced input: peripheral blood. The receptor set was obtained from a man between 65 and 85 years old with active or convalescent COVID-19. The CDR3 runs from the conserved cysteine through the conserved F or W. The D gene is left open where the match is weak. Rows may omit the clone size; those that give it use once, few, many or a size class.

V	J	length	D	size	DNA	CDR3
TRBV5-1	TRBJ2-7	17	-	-	TGCGCCAGCAGCCCCTACTGGCAGGTTACTCCCTCCTACGAGCAGTACTTC	CASSPYWQVTPSYEQYF
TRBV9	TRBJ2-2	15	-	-	TGTGCCAGCAGCGTGGGACACCAAAACACCGGGGAGCTGTTTTTT	CASSVGHQNTGELFF
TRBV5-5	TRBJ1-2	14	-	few	TGTGCCAGCAGCTTGGTCGGTAGCGGCTATGGCTACACCTTC	CASSLVGSGYGYTF
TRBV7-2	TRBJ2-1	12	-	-	TGTGCCAGCAGCTTAGGAAGGGGTGAGCAGTTCTTC	CASSLGRGEQFF
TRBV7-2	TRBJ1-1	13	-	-	TGTGCCAGCAGCCAAGAAGCCCCCCCCGGGGCTTTCTTT	CASSQEAPPGAFF
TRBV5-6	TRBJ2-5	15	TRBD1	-	TGTGCCAGCAGCTTGCCCGGGACAGGAAAAGAGACCCAGTACTTC	CASSLPGTGKETQYF
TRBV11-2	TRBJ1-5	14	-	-	TGTGCCAGCAGCTTAGGGGGACACCCTCAGCCCCAGCATTTT	CASSLGGHPQPQHF
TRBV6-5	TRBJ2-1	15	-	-	TGTGCCAGCTCAAGTCGCGGGGCAGGAGGCAATGAGCAGTTCTTC	CASSSRGAGGNEQFF
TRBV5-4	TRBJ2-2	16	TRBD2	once	TGTGCCAGCAGCGCAGGGACAGCTAGCGGGGCCGGGGAGCTGTTTTTT	CASSAGTASGAGELFF
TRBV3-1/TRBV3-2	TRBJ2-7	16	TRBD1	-	TGTGCCAGCAGCCAAGCCCGGACAGGGGGCGTCTACGAGCAGTACTTC	CASSQARTGGVYEQYF
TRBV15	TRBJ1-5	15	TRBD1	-	TGTGCCACCAGCCAAGGACAGGCTAGCAATCAGCCCCAGCATTTT	CATSQGQASNQPQHF
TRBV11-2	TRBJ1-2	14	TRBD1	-	TGTGCCAGCAGCCAAGGACAGGGAAACTATGGCTACACCTTC	CASSQGQGNYGYTF
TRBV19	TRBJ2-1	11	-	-	TGTGCCAGTAGGGAGCTCGATGAGCAGTTCTTC	CASRELDEQFF
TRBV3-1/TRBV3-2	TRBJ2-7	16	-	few	TGTGCCAGCAGCCAAGTACCGGGACACAGCTCCTACGAGCAGTACTTC	CASSQVPGHSSYEQYF
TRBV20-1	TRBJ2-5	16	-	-	TGCAGTGCTAGTGTCCAGAGCCCCTCCGCGGGTGAGACCCAGTACTTC	CSASVQSPSAGETQYF
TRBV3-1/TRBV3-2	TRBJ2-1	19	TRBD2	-	TGTGCCAGCAGCCAAGGCGGGGGGGATAGCGGGAGAACCTACAATGAGCAGTTCTTC	CASSQGGGDSGRTYNEQFF
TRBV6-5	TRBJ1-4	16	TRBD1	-	TGTGCCAGCAGTTACCTGGACAGGGGGCGTAATGAAAAACTGTTTTTT	CASSYLDRGRNEKLFF
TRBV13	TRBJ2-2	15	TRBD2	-	TGTGCCAGCAGCACCCCGGGACTATCGCCCGGGGAGCTGTTTTTT	CASSTPGLSPGELFF
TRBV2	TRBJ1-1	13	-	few	TGTGCCAGCAGAACAGGATTGAACACTGAAGCTTTCTTT	CASRTGLNTEAFF
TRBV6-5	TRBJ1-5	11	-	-	TGTGCCAGCGGGGGGACTTCGCCCCAGCATTTT	CASGGTSPQHF
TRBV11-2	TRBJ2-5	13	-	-	TGTGCCAGCAGCTTGGGCTCCCAAGAGACCCAGTACTTC	CASSLGSQETQYF
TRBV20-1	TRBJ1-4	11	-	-	TGCAGTGTCTCCTTTAATGAAAAACTGTTTTTT	CSVSFNEKLFF
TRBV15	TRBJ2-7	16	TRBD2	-	TGTGCCACCAGCAGAGATGGGGGGGGATATGAAGTCGAGCAGTACTTC	CATSRDGGGYEVEQYF
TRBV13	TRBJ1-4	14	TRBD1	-	TGTGCCAGCAGCTACAGGGGTATAGGTGAAAAACTGTTTTTT	CASSYRGIGEKLFF
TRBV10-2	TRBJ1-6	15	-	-	TGCGCCAGCAGTGAATCCAGGCTTCCCAATTCACCCCTCCACTTT	CASSESRLPNSPLHF
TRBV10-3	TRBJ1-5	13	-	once	TGTGCCATCAGCAGGGTAGCCAATCAGCCCCAGCATTTT	CAISRVANQPQHF
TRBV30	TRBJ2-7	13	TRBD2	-	TGTGCCTGGGGGACTAGCGTCTCCTACGAGCAGTACTTC	CAWGTSVSYEQYF
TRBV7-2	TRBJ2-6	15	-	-	TGTGCCAGCAGTTACAGGGTCTCTGGGGCCAACGTCCTGACTTTC	CASSYRVSGANVLTF
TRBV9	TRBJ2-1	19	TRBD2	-	TGTGCCAGCAGCGTAGGAACTAGCGGGCATACAGGCTCCTACAATGAGCAGTTCTTC	CASSVGTSGHTGSYNEQFF
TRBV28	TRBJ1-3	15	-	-	TGTGCCAGCAAATTAGACAGCCGCTCTGGAAACACCATATATTTT	CASKLDSRSGNTIYF
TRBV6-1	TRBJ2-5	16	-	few	TGTGCCAGCAGTGAAGTTGGAGGGGCGGGTGGAGAGACCCAGTACTTC	CASSEVGGAGGETQYF
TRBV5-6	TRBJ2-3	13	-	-	TGTGCCAGCAGCTTTAATGCGTGGGATACGCAGTATTTT	CASSFNAWDTQYF
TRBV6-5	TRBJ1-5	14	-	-	TGTGCCAGCAATCCACAGAGTAGCAATCAGCCCCAGCATTTT	CASNPQSSNQPQHF